Following are 16 T cell receptor beta chains from one sample sequenced in a study of shared clonotypes between healthy human individuals. Terminally differentiated effector memory CD45RA+ cells were excluded from the naive CD8 cells, which were CD45RO-negative and positively selected for CCR7. Generated by immunoSEQ multiplex PCR, the TCRdb table keeps only in-frame clones and is missing some. The sample has hundreds of thousands of clones, 95% to 98% seen once. Sequencing used naive CD8+ T cells sorted from blood. The receptors stem from a man aged 25-45 years in good health.

The rearrangement uses TRBV27 and TRBJ2-3; D might be TRBD1 (6 bases). The CDR3 consists of 16 residues. Per the germline V gene, CDR1 is MNHEY and CDR2 is SMNVEV (reference sequence). V was pared by 6 bases and J by 1 base, with 17 bases between. CDR3 residues: CASSLLGTQGTDTQYF. The DNA for the CDR3 is TGTGCCAGCAGCTTACTCGGGACACAGGGCACAGATACGCAGTATTTT.

The rearrangement links TRBV28 to TRBJ2-1; D might be TRBD1 (6 bases). Per germline, CDR1 MDHEN and CDR2 SYDVKM. The CDR3 contains 12 residues. The V and J ends lost 8 bases and 8 bases respectively, with 13 bases between them. The CDR3, as DNA: TGTGCCAGCCTCGCACAGGGATATGAGCAGTTCTTC. This sequence encodes CASLAQGYEQFF. Looking up the rest from reference TRBV28 and TRBJ2-1 gives the full variable domain: DVKVTQSSRYLVKRTGEKVFLECVQDMDHENMFWYRQDPGLGLRLIYFSYDVKMKEKGDIPEGYSVSREKKERFSLILESASTNQTSMYLCASLAQGYEQFFGPGTRLTVL.

The J gene is TRBJ1-2, the V gene TRBV6-5, with 7 bases aligning to TRBD1. This CDR3 contains 16 residues. Trimming removed 2 bases from V and 4 bases from J; junction bases left unmatched: 10. Germline assignment: CDR1 MNHEY and CDR2 SVGAGI. This chain's CDR3 is CASSYTKQGTGYGYTF. CDR3 in DNA: TGTGCCAGCAGTTACACTAAACAGGGGACTGGCTATGGCTACACCTTC.

This chain connects TRBV29-1 to TRBJ2-1; tentatively, D is TRBD1 (5 bases). V was shortened by 3 bases and J by 9 bases, with 21 bases between the two germline ends. This CDR3 region has 15 residues. Germline loops: CDR1 SQVTM, CDR2 ANQGSEA. The CDR3: CSVDLSSQEQGEQFF. The CDR3 coding sequence is TGCAGCGTTGATTTAAGTAGCCAGGAGCAGGGTGAGCAGTTCTTC.

V gene TRBV6-5 combines with J gene TRBJ2-2; TRBD2 matches at 7 bases. From germline, CDR1 is MNHEY and CDR2 SVGAGI. The V segment lost 1 base and the J segment 4 bases; nucleotides outside the gene matches: 6. CDR3 length equals 16 residues. CDR3 amino acids: CASSYYPGGGTGELFF. CDR3 bases: TGTGCCAGCAGTTACTATCCGGGAGGCGGCACCGGGGAGCTGTTTTTT.

The V and J genes are TRBV4-3 and TRBJ2-5; 11 nucleotides match TRBD1. CDR3 length: 15 residues. V shed 0 bases, J shed 5 bases, and the junction held 2 bases outside the gene matches. Germline V gene sequence: CDR1 LGHNA, CDR2 YSLEER. The CDR3 region is CASSQDGTGGETQYF. CDR3 nucleotides: TGCGCCAGCAGCCAAGATGGGACAGGGGGGGAGACCCAGTACTTC.

The chain carries TRBV6-5 and TRBJ1-2; D remains ambiguous. V was trimmed by 0 bases and J by 0 bases, leaving 5 bases between them. The germline V gene has CDR1 MNHEY and CDR2 SVGAGI. The CDR3 length is 14 residues. The CDR3 protein is CASSYSPPNYGYTF. The CDR3 DNA reads TGTGCCAGCAGTTACTCTCCCCCTAACTATGGCTACACCTTC.

The gene calls are TRBV29-1 and TRBJ2-5; no definite D call. Trimming stripped 2 bases from V and 2 bases from J, with 9 bases between. CDR1 is SQVTM, CDR2 ANQGSEA, per germline. The CDR3 is 13 residues long. The CDR3 reads CSVETPGQETQYF. In DNA form, the CDR3 reads TGCAGCGTTGAAACACCCGGGCAAGAGACCCAGTACTTC.

This rearrangement joins TRBV5-1 to TRBJ2-7; no clear D. CDR1 and CDR2 (germline): SGHRS, YFSETQ. The length of the CDR3 is 13 residues. V was pared by 1 base and J by 4 bases, with 9 bases between. In DNA, the CDR3 is TGCGCCAGCAGCTTGTTTTTGGGATACGAGCAGTACTTC. It codes for CASSLFLGYEQYF.

The rearrangement uses TRBV6-1 and TRBJ1-5; D ambiguous. Germline V gene data show CDR1 as MNHNS and CDR2 as SASEGT. The CDR3 is 14 amino acids. V lost 0 bases, J lost 1 base, and 4 bases lay in between. The CDR3 DNA reads as TGTGCCAGCAGTGAAGCGCACAGCAATCAGCCCCAGCATTTT. Translating gives CASSEAHSNQPQHF.

This clone was detected once. The rearrangement joins TRBV5-1 to TRBJ2-7; D might be TRBD1 (5 bases). This CDR3 contains 15 residues. Germline V CDR1 and CDR2: SGHRS, YFSETQ. Trimming took 4 bases from V and 0 from J, leaving 14 bases between them. The CDR3 sequence is CASSPFTDSSYEQYF. CDR3 nucleotides: TGCGCCAGCAGCCCGTTTACCGACAGCTCCTACGAGCAGTACTTC.

The V and J genes are TRBV6-4 and TRBJ2-3; 7 bases are shared with TRBD2. This CDR3 is 13 amino acids long. With V trimmed by 4 bases and J by 2 bases, 0 bases remained unmatched. Looked up from germline, CDR1 is MRHNA and CDR2 is SNTAGT. CDR3 nucleotide sequence: TGTGCCAGCAGTGGGGACTACACAGATACGCAGTATTTT. It specifies CASSGDYTDTQYF.

As for this clone: The junction and the germline gene differ at one end; a read error may be behind it. CDR3 coding DNA: TGTGCTAGCAGTACCGGGCAGAATGAAAAACTGTTTTTT. This sequence encodes CASSTGQNEKLFF. The chain uses TRBV7-7 and TRBJ1-4; no reliable D call. The CDR3 has 13 amino acids. Germline V gene sequence: CDR1 SSHAT, CDR2 FNYEAQ (reference sequence).

The rearrangement joins TRBV4-2 to TRBJ1-2; 7 bases fit TRBD1. CDR1 LGHNA and CDR2 YNFKEQ come from the germline V gene. Unmatched junction bases numbered 5, after V lost 3 bases and J lost 4 bases. The CDR3 totals 14 residues. The CDR3 coding sequence is TGTGCCAGCAGCCACCCTCGGGACAGCTATGGCTACACCTTC. Translation: CASSHPRDSYGYTF.

With respect to this clone: Other nucleotide sequences from this sample produce the same CDR3. V gene TRBV11-2 combines with J gene TRBJ2-2; no firm D call. The CDR3 is 12 amino acids. Germline CDR1 SGHAT, CDR2 FQNNGV. Trimming pared 1 base from V and 8 bases from J, leaving 5 bases between. The DNA for the CDR3 is TGTGCCAGCAGCTTAGGACCAGGGGAGCTGTTTTTT. Translating it yields CASSLGPGELFF.

The chain is built from TRBV4-1 and TRBJ2-2; D gene uncertain. The germline gives CDR1 MGHRA, CDR2 YSYEKL. This CDR3 comprises 17 residues. The V gene lost 4 bases and the J gene lost 2 bases, with 17 bases spanning the gap. CDR3 DNA: TGCGCCAGCAGCCTAAAAATAGATCGAACTAACACCGGGGAGCTGTTTTTT. It encodes CASSLKIDRTNTGELFF.